This paragraph covers one TCR beta chain sequence. These data belong to a study of blood T cell repertoires in COVID-19. Study information: T cells, B-cell-depleted T cells, or PBMCs supplied cDNA or gDNA.

In the original analysis: Reference gene primers were amplified, and this amplification served to estimate nucleated cell counts. Assay used: immunoSEQ multiplex PCR; TCRdb lists only in-frame clones, some missing. Clonal size and the V and J genes are those of that table, whereas D and trimming came from the DNA. The data hold 180,000 or so clones, with about 90% observed a single time. The sample comprised peripheral blood. This sequence originates from a man aged 18-30 years with active or convalescent COVID-19.

The CDR3: CASSEGPGWASNQPQHF. CDR3 in DNA: TGTGCCAGCAGTGAAGGGCCAGGGTGGGCTAGCAATCAGCCCCAGCATTTT. The chain carries TRBV6-1 and TRBJ1-5, with D maybe TRBD1 (5 bases). Between the trimmed V and J ends, which lost 1 base and 0 bases, there was a span of 13 bases. The CDR3 length is 17 residues. Per the germline V gene, CDR1 is MNHNS and CDR2 is SASEGT.